Sequencing of this T cell receptor (beta chain) was carried out in a study of T cell responses to AZD1222 COVID-19 vaccine. TCRdb's copy holds only in-frame clones and misses some; the assay was immunoSEQ multiplex PCR. The table has roughly 150,000 clones, 90% to 95% seen once. This TCR came from an adult who received the AZD1222 COVID-19 vaccine. The sequencing used peripheral blood, collected 28 days after the second AZD1222 dose.

CDR3 region: CSAREDTEAFF. The CDR3 DNA is TGCAGTGCTAGAGAGGACACTGAAGCTTTCTTT. V is TRBV20-1 and J is TRBJ1-1; D is uncertain. Trimming cost V 0 bases and J 3 bases, with 2 bases left between them. CDR3 length equals 11 residues. The V gene's germline CDR1 is DFQATT and CDR2 SNEGSKA (reference sequence).